These T cell receptor beta chains were read from a single sample in a study of T cell responses to AZD1222 COVID-19 vaccine. TCRdb keeps only in-frame clones here, not all; method: immunoSEQ multiplex PCR. Among 130,000 to 150,000 clones listed, about nine tenths were seen once. The source was peripheral blood, collected on day 0 of AZD1222 vaccination. The origin of the receptors is an adult in good health. CDR3s include the opening cysteine and the closing phenylalanine or tryptophan. A D gene is named only where the DNA matches it firmly. Only part of the rows carry a size: once, few, many, or a class if the clone is expanded.

TRBJ1-2,TRBV27,.,TRBD1,CASSPNRGYGYTF,TGTGCCAGCAGTCCGAACAGGGGATATGGCTACACCTTC
TRBJ1-6,TRBV6-4,.,TRBD1,CASSRQGDSPLHF,TGTGCCAGCAGTCGTCAGGGGGACTCACCCCTCCACTTT
TRBJ1-2,TRBV5-1,many,.,CASSAEDRNYGYTF,TGCGCCAGCAGCGCTGAGGACAGAAACTATGGCTACACCTTC
TRBJ2-3,TRBV4-1,.,.,CASSQGLLGDTQYF,TGCGCCAGCAGCCAAGGTCTATTGGGGGATACGCAGTATTTT
TRBJ2-1,TRBV19,.,TRBD1,CASRPGGSYNEQFF,TGTGCCAGTAGACCAGGGGGCTCCTACAATGAGCAGTTCTTC
TRBJ1-1,TRBV7-9,.,.,CATDPSRTEAFF,TGTGCCACTGACCCATCGCGGACTGAAGCTTTCTTT
TRBJ2-5,TRBV5-1,.,.,CASSRIPGLQVTKTQYF,TGCGCCAGCAGCCGAATCCCGGGACTCCAGGTTACTAAGACCCAGTACTTC
TRBJ2-7,TRBV19,.,.,CASSTVHRSGGSPQYF,TGTGCCAGTAGTACGGTCCACCGCTCGGGCGGCTCCCCGCAGTACTTC
TRBJ2-7,TRBV7-9,.,.,CASREGSREQYF,TGTGCCAGCAGGGAGGGTTCGAGGGAGCAGTACTTC
TRBJ1-2,TRBV27,.,.,CASSPGGSYGYTF,TGTGCCAGCAGCCCAGGCGGTTCCTATGGCTACACCTTC
TRBJ1-1,TRBV3-1/TRBV3-2,.,TRBD1,CASSKGQGNTEAFF,TGTGCCAGCAGCAAGGGACAGGGGAACACTGAAGCTTTCTTT
TRBJ2-5,TRBV5-1,few,.,CASSLYAGQETQYF,TGCGCCAGCAGCTTGTACGCTGGCCAAGAGACCCAGTACTTC
TRBJ1-3,TRBV9,.,.,CASSVAGGGLSGNTIYF,TGTGCCAGCAGCGTAGCTGGTGGGGGGCTCTCTGGAAACACCATATATTTT
TRBJ2-7,TRBV28,.,TRBD2,CASSPQLAGYEQYF,TGTGCCAGCAGTCCCCAACTAGCGGGCTACGAGCAGTACTTC
TRBJ1-1,TRBV5-4,.,.,CASSLRQTTEAFF,TGTGCCAGCAGCTTGAGGCAGACCACTGAAGCTTTCTTT
TRBJ2-7,TRBV6-5,.,.,CASSYVATDTYEQYF,TGTGCCAGCAGTTACGTCGCGACTGATACCTACGAGCAGTACTTC
TRBJ1-6,TRBV5-4,.,TRBD1,CASSLPPGQDSPLHF,TGTGCCAGCAGCTTGCCCCCGGGACAGGATTCACCCCTCCACTTT
TRBJ1-2,TRBV6-5,.,.,CASSPSYGYTF,TGTGCCAGCAGCCCCAGCTATGGCTACACCTTC
TRBJ2-5,TRBV18,once,TRBD2,CASSPSGGAGETQYF,TGTGCCAGCTCACCGAGCGGGGGGGCCGGAGAGACCCAGTACTTC
TRBJ1-6,TRBV5-1,.,TRBD1,CASSFNSGGNAYNSPLHF,TGCGCCAGCAGCTTTAATTCAGGGGGCAATGCCTATAATTCACCCCTCCACTTT
TRBJ1-2,TRBV9,.,.,CASSVDGGFGYTF,TGTGCCAGCAGCGTAGATGGGGGCTTTGGCTACACCTTC
TRBJ1-6,TRBV2,few,.,CASRTTRPGLSPLHF,TGTGCCAGCAGGACCACCCGGCCAGGGCTTTCACCCCTCCACTTT
TRBJ2-2,TRBV6-2/TRBV6-3,few,.,CASSYQFGGQAGELFF,TGTGCCAGCAGTTACCAGTTCGGGGGGCAGGCCGGGGAGCTGTTTTTT
TRBJ2-1,TRBV15,once,.,CATSRLQGANEQFF,TGTGCCACCAGCAGGCTTCAAGGGGCCAATGAGCAGTTCTTC
TRBJ2-1,TRBV7-2,.,.,CASSTRLYNEQFF,TGTGCCAGCAGCACCAGATTGTACAATGAGCAGTTCTTC
TRBJ1-1,TRBV15,.,.,CATSRFVDSEAFF,TGTGCCACCAGCCGTTTCGTGGACTCTGAAGCTTTCTTT
TRBJ1-2,TRBV19,.,TRBD1,CASSDYRDRGKQDGYTF,TGTGCCAGTAGTGACTACCGGGACAGGGGAAAACAGGATGGCTACACCTTC